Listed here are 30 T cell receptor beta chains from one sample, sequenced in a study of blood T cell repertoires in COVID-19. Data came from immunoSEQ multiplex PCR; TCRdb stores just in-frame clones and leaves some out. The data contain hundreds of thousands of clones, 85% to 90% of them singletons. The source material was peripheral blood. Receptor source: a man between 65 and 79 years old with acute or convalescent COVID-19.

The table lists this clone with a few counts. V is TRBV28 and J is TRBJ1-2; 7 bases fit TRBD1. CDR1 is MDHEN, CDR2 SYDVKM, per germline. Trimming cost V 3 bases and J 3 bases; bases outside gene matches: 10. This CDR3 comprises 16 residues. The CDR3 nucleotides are TGTGCCAGCAGTTTGAAGCAGGGGGGCATCGACTATGGCTACACCTTC. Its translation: CASSLKQGGIDYGYTF.

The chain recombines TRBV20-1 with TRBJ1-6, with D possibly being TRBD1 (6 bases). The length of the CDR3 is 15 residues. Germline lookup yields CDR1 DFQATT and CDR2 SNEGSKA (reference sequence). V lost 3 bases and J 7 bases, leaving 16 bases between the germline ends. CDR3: CSASPRGEENSPLHF. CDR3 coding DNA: TGCAGTGCTAGTCCCAGGGGCGAGGAAAATTCACCCCTCCACTTT.

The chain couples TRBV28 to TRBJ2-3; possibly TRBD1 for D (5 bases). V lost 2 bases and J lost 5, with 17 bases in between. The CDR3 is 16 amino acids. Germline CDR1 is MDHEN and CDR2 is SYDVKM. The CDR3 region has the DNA TGTGCCAGCAGTTTAAGGGCCGGCAGGGTGGTAGATACGCAGTATTTT. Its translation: CASSLRAGRVVDTQYF. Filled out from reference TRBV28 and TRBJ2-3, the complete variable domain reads DVKVTQSSRYLVKRTGEKVFLECVQDMDHENMFWYRQDPGLGLRLIYFSYDVKMKEKGDIPEGYSVSREKKERFSLILESASTNQTSMYLCASSLRAGRVVDTQYFGPGTRLTVL.

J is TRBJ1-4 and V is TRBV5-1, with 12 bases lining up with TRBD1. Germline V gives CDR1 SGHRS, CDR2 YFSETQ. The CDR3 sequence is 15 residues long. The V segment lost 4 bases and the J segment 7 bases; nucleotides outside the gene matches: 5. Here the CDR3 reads CASSTGTGGGEKLFF. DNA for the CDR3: TGCGCCAGCAGCACCGGGACAGGGGGCGGTGAAAAACTGTTTTTT.

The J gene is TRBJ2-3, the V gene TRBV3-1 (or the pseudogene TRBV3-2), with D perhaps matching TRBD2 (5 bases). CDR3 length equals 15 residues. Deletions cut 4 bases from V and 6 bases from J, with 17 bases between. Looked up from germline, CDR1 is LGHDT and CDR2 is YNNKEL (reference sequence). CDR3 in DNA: TGTGCCAGCAGCCTCACAGCCGGGGTTCCGGATACGCAGTATTTT. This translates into CASSLTAGVPDTQYF.

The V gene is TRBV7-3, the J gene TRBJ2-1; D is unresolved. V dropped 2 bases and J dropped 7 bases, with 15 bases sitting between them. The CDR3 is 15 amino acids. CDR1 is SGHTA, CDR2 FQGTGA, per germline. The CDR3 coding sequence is TGTGCCAGCAGCTTAGAGGCCATACCCGGAAATGAGCAGTTCTTC. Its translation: CASSLEAIPGNEQFF.

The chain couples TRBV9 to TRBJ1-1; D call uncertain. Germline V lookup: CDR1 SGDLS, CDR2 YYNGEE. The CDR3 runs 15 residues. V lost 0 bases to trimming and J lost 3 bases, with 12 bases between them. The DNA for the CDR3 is TGTGCCAGCAGCGTAGGAGGGCTGGAAGACACTGAAGCTTTCTTT. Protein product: CASSVGGLEDTEAFF.

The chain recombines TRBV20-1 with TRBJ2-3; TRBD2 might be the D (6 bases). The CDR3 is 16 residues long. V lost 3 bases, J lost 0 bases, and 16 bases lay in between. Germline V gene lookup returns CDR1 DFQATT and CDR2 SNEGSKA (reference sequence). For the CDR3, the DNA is TGCAGTGCTAGTGGTGCTGGGGGGACTAGCACAGATACGCAGTATTTT. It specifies CSASGAGGTSTDTQYF.

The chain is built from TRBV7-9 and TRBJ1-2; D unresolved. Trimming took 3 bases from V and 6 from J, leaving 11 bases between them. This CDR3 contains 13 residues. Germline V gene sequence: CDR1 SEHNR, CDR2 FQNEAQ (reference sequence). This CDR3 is CASSFLLLDGYTF. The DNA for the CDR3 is TGTGCCAGCAGCTTTTTACTTTTAGATGGCTACACCTTC.

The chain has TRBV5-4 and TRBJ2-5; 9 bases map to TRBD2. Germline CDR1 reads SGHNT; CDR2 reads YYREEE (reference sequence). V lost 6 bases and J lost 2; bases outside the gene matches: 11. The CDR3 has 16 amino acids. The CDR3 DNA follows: TGTGCCAGCAACGCGGGGGGGCGGGGATCTCAAGAGACCCAGTACTTC. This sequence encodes CASNAGGRGSQETQYF.

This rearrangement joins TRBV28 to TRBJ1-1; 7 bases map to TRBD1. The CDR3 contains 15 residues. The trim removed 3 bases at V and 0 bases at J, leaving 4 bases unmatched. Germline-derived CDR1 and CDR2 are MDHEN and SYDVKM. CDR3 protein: CASSFAGTVNTEAFF. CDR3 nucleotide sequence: TGTGCCAGCAGTTTCGCCGGGACAGTGAACACTGAAGCTTTCTTT.

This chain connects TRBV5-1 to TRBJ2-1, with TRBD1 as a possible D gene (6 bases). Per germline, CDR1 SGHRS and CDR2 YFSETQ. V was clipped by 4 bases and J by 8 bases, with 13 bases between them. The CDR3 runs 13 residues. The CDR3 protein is CASSPQGNYEQFF. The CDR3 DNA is TGCGCCAGCAGCCCTCAGGGGAACTATGAGCAGTTCTTC. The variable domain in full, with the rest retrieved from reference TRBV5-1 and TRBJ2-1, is KAGVTQTPRYLIKTRGQQVTLSCSPISGHRSVSWYQQTPGQGLQFLFEYFSETQRNKGNFPGRFSGRQFSNSRSEMNVSTLELGDSALYLCASSPQGNYEQFFGPGTRLTVL.

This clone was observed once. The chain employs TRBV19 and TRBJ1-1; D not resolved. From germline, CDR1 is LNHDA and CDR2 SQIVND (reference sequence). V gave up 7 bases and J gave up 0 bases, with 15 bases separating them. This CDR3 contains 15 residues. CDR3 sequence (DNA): TGTGCCAGTATTGACCCTAGCACCATGAACACTGAAGCTTTCTTT. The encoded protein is CASIDPSTMNTEAFF.

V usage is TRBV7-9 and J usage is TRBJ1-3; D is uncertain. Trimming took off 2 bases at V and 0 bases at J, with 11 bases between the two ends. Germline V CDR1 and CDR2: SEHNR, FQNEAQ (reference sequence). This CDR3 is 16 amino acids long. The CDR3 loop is CASSLFEVRSGNTIYF. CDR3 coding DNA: TGTGCCAGCAGCTTATTTGAAGTGCGCTCTGGAAACACCATATATTTT.

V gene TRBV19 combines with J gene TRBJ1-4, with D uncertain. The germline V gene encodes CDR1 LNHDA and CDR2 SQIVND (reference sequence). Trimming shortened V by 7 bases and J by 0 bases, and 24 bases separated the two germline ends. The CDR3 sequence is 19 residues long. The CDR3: CASTHYRGSAASTNEKLFF. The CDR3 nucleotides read TGTGCCAGTACTCATTACCGAGGTTCGGCAGCCTCAACTAATGAAAAACTGTTTTTT.

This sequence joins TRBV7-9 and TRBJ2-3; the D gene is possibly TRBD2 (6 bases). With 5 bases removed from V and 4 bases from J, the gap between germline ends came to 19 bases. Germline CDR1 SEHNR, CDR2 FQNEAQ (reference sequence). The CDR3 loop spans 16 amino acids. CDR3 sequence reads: CASSPPRREGADTQYF. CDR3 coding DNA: TGTGCCAGCAGCCCTCCGAGGCGGGAAGGGGCAGATACGCAGTATTTT.

In DNA form, the CDR3 reads TGTGCCAGCAGCCGCTGGGACAGAGACCATCTTAATGAAAAACTGTTTTTT. It codes for CASSRWDRDHLNEKLFF. The chain has TRBV27 and TRBJ1-4, with 7 bases fitting TRBD1. The CDR3 has 17 residues. Losses at the gene ends were 6 bases for V and 4 bases for J; bases not matched to a gene: 14. The germline CDR1 and CDR2 sequences are MNHEY and SMNVEV (reference sequence).

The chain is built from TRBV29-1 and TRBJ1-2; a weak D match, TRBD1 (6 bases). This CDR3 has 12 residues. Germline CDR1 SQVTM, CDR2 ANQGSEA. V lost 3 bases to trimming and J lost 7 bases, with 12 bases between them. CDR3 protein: CSVERGAVGYTF. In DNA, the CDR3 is TGCAGCGTTGAGCGGGGGGCGGTTGGCTACACCTTC.

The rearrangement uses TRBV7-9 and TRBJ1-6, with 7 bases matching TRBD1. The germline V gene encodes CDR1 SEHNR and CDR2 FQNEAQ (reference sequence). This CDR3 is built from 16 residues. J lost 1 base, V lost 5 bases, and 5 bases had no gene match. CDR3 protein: CASSAAGGSYNSPLHF. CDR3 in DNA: TGTGCCAGCAGCGCAGCAGGGGGATCCTATAATTCACCCCTCCACTTT.

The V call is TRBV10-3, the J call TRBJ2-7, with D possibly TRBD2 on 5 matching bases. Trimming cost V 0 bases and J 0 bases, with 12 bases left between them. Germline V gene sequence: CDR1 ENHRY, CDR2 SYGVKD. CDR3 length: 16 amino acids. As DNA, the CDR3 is TGTGCCATCAGTGAGTCCACGACTACCCCCTCCTACGAGCAGTACTTC. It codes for CAISESTTTPSYEQYF.

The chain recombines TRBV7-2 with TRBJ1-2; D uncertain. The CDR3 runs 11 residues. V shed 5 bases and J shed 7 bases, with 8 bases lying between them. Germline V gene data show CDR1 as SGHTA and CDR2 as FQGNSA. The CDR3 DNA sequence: TGTGCCAGCAGCCGGGAGGGTGGCTACACCTTC. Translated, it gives CASSREGGYTF.

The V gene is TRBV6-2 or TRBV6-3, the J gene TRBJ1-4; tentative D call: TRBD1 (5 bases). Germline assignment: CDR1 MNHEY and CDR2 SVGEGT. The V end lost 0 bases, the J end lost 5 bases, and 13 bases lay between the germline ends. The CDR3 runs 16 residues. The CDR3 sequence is CASSYSGTGGNEKLFF. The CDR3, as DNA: TGTGCCAGCAGTTACTCCGGGACGGGAGGAAATGAAAAACTGTTTTTT.

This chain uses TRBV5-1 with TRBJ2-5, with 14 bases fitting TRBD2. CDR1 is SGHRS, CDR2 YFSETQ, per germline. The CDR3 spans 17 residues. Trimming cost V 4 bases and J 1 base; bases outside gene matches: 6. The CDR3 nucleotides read TGCGCCAGCAGCACGGGACTAGCGGGAGTCCTCCAAGAGACCCAGTACTTC. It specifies CASSTGLAGVLQETQYF.

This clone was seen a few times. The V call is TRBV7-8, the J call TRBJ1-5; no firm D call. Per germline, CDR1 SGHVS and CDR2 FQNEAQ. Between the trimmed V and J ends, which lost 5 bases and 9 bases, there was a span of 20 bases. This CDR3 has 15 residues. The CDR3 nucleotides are TGTGCCAGCAGCAGTCGGTCGGCAGGTGGTTGGCCCCAGCATTTT. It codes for CASSSRSAGGWPQHF.

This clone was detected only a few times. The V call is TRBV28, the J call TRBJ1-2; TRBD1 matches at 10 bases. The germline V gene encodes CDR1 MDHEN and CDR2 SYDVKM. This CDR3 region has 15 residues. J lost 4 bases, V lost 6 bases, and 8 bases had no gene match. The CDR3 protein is CASSGTGVLSYGYTF. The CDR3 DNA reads TGTGCCAGCAGCGGGACAGGGGTCCTTAGCTATGGCTACACCTTC.

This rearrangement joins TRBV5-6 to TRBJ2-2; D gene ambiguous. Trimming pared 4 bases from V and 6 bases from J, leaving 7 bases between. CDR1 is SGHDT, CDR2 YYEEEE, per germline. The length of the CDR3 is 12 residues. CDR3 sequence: CASSVTAGELFF. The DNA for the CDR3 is TGTGCCAGCAGCGTAACTGCCGGGGAGCTGTTTTTT.

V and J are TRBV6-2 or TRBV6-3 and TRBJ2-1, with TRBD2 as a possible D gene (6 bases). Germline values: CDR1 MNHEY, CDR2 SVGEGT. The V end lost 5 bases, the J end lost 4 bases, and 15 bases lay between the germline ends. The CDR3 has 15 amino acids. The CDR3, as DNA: TGTGCCAGCAGTCAGTCGGGGGTCGCTTACAATGAGCAGTTCTTC. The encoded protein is CASSQSGVAYNEQFF.

This chain's CDR3 is CASSRHMDSNQPQHF. CDR3 in DNA: TGTGCCAGCAGCCGACACATGGATAGCAATCAGCCCCAGCATTTT. J is TRBJ1-5 and V is TRBV6-2 or TRBV6-3, with D unclear. The CDR3 length is 15 residues. Trimming cost V 6 bases and J 0 bases, with 12 bases left between them. CDR1 and CDR2 from the germline V gene are MNHEY and SVGEGT.

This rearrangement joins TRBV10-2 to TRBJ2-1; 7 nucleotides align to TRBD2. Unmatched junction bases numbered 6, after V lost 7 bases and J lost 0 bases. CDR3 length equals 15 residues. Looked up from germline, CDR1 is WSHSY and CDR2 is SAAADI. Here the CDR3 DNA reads TGCGCCAGCACTCTACTAGCGTACTCCTACAATGAGCAGTTCTTC. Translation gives CASTLLAYSYNEQFF.

Here the CDR3 reads CASSLAARAETQYF. Here the CDR3 DNA reads TGTGCCAGCAGCTTAGCGGCCCGTGCAGAGACCCAGTACTTC. The chain joins TRBV7-6 to TRBJ2-5; D remains unclear. Looked up from germline, CDR1 is SGHVS and CDR2 is FNYEAQ. The CDR3 has 14 amino acids. Trimming pared 0 bases from V and 4 bases from J, leaving 9 bases between.